This T cell receptor (beta chain) was obtained from a study of human T cells and chemical hapten exposure. Study as a whole: Per-sample TCR yields varied mainly from small pooled library volume differences.

The template was total RNA from unfractionated whole blood. Individual cDNA molecules each carried unique molecular identifiers attached by the library. TCRdb fed the 5' RACE reads into MiXCR, producing one record per CDR3 protein. The data contain approximately 150,000 distinct CDR3 sequences, around 4% of them singletons. This clonotype was counted once. The clonotype was recovered from a female donor in good health.

DNA of the CDR3: TGTGCCAGCAGCCCTGCTCAGGCGGGGGGTGATGGCTACACCTTC. This gives the protein CASSPAQAGGDGYTF. The chain joins TRBV3-1 to TRBJ1-2, with a tentative D call TRBD1 (5 bases). V was trimmed by 4 bases and J by 6 bases, leaving 18 bases between them. CDR3 size: 15 residues. Germline CDR1 is LGHDT and CDR2 is YNNKEL (reference sequence).